These 22 T cell receptor beta chains came from one sample sequenced in a study of blood T cell repertoires in COVID-19. Clones were read by immunoSEQ multiplex PCR, and TCRdb kept only the in-frame ones, dropping some. Of around 120,000 clones detected, about 91% appear once; the ten largest clones hold nearly 0.9%. Sequenced material: peripheral blood. The receptor set was obtained from a woman aged 50 to 65 with active or convalescent COVID-19.

This clone was seen just once. The J gene is TRBJ1-1, the V gene TRBV10-3; TRBD1 matches at 8 bases. In germline, CDR1 is ENHRY, CDR2 SYGVKD. This CDR3 comprises 13 residues. V shed 6 bases and J 11 bases; nucleotides not matched to a gene: 11. CDR3 sequence: CAIRVLQGVDAFF. CDR3 sequence (DNA): TGTGCCATCAGGGTTTTACAGGGGGTAGATGCTTTCTTT.

V is TRBV4-2 and J is TRBJ2-1, with TRBD2 matching 9 bases. The length of the CDR3 is 13 residues. V shed 1 base, J shed 10 bases, and the junction held 2 bases outside the gene matches. The V gene's germline CDR1 is LGHNA and CDR2 YNFKEQ. The CDR3 here is CASSQGLAGEQFF. Here the CDR3 DNA reads TGTGCCAGCAGCCAAGGGCTAGCGGGAGAGCAGTTCTTC.

The V gene is TRBV19, the J gene TRBJ2-5, with D possibly TRBD1 on 6 matching bases. CDR1 is LNHDA, CDR2 SQIVND, per germline (reference sequence). The V end lost 3 bases, the J end lost 5 bases, and 13 bases lay between the germline ends. The CDR3 runs to 14 residues. DNA of the CDR3: TGTGCCAGTAGTATGCAGGGGTTCGGGGAGACCCAGTACTTC. Protein sequence: CASSMQGFGETQYF.

The rearrangement links TRBV10-3 to TRBJ1-5; D gene unclear. This CDR3 contains 14 residues. CDR1 ENHRY and CDR2 SYGVKD come from the germline V gene. Trimming shortened V by 8 bases and J by 1 base, and 12 bases separated the two germline ends. CDR3 amino acids: CAISSEASNQPQHF. CDR3 bases: TGTGCCATCTCAAGCGAGGCGAGCAATCAGCCCCAGCATTTT.

The chain combines TRBV28 with TRBJ1-5; D unclear. Between the trimmed V and J ends, which lost 3 bases and 2 bases, there was a span of 11 bases. Per germline, CDR1 MDHEN and CDR2 SYDVKM. The CDR3 has 15 residues. This CDR3 is CASSLMVGGNQPQHF. The CDR3 nucleotides are TGTGCCAGCAGTTTGATGGTCGGGGGCAATCAGCCCCAGCATTTT.

V gene TRBV5-8 combines with J gene TRBJ1-5, with 9 bases aligning to TRBD1. CDR1 and CDR2 from the germline V gene are SGHTS and YDEGEE. This CDR3 spans 16 amino acids. The V gene end was trimmed by 4 bases and the J gene end by 7 bases; junction bases not matched to a gene: 12. The CDR3 sequence is CASSPSDRGVGQPQHF. The CDR3 DNA is TGTGCCAGCAGCCCATCGGACAGGGGCGTTGGGCAGCCCCAGCATTTT.

Comments on this clone: Mismatch with germline at one junction end may stem from a read error. The rearrangement links TRBV10-3 to TRBJ1-2; D is possibly TRBD1 (6 bases). The germline gives CDR1 ENHRY, CDR2 SYGVKD. The CDR3 consists of 14 residues. The CDR3 coding sequence is TGTGCCATCAGTGAGTCGAGCAGGGGCTATGGCCACACCTTC. It specifies CAISESSRGYGHTF.

The V call is TRBV7-3, the J call TRBJ1-2, with D hard to call. Per the germline V gene, CDR1 is SGHTA and CDR2 is FQGTGA. The CDR3 sequence is 13 residues long. The V gene lost 5 bases and the J gene lost 8 bases, with 15 bases spanning the gap. CDR3 sequence: CASSPGSGKGYTF. For the CDR3, the DNA is TGTGCCAGCAGCCCTGGGTCGGGGAAGGGCTACACCTTC.

This clone was recorded only once. This rearrangement joins TRBV11-1 to TRBJ2-7; TRBD2 aligns across 7 bases. Trimming removed 1 base from V and 6 bases from J; junction bases left unmatched: 9. The CDR3 runs to 15 residues. Germline V CDR1 and CDR2: SGHAT, FQDESV (reference sequence). CDR3 bases: TGTGCCAGCAGCTTAGGTCGCCGCGGGAGCGGCGAGCAGTACTTC. It codes for CASSLGRRGSGEQYF.

This clone was recorded only once. The chain joins TRBV7-9 to TRBJ2-1, with D possibly being TRBD2 (5 bases). V lost 3 bases, J lost 3 bases, and 9 bases lay in between. Germline lookup yields CDR1 SEHNR and CDR2 FQNEAQ (reference sequence). This CDR3 comprises 14 residues. CDR3 coding DNA: TGTGCCAGCAGCTTCACTGGAGGCTACAATGAGCAGTTCTTC. Its translation: CASSFTGGYNEQFF.

The genes are TRBV5-5 and TRBJ2-7; tentative D call: TRBD2 (6 bases). This CDR3 comprises 14 residues. Trimming removed 0 bases at V and 3 bases at J, with 10 bases between. Germline CDR1 reads SGHKS; CDR2 reads YYEKEE (reference sequence). CDR3 residues: CASSLAGGYYEQYF. The CDR3 nucleotides read TGTGCCAGCAGCTTGGCCGGGGGTTACTACGAGCAGTACTTC. Full variable domain (missing parts from reference TRBV5-5 and TRBJ2-7): DAGVTQSPTHLIKTRGQQVTLRCSPISGHKSVSWYQQVLGQGPQFIFQYYEKEERGRGNFPDRFSARQFPNYSSELNVNALLLGDSALYLCASSLAGGYYEQYFGPGTRLTVT.

The V and J genes are TRBV27 and TRBJ1-2; TRBD1 matches at 9 bases. This CDR3 is 15 amino acids long. The V gene end was trimmed by 5 bases and the J gene end by 6 bases; junction bases not matched to a gene: 10. Germline V lookup: CDR1 MNHEY, CDR2 SMNVEV (reference sequence). The CDR3 DNA reads as TGTGCCAGCAGTCCATGGGACAGGGATGGCGATGGCTACACCTTC. Its translation: CASSPWDRDGDGYTF.

The chain joins TRBV12-2 to TRBJ2-2; the table's D gene call, TRBD2, was not cross checked with the DNA. TRBV12-2 constitutes a pseudogene. CDR3 length: 18 residues. The CDR3 loop is CASRFPTSRSANTGELFF. CDR3 nucleotides: TGTGCAAGTCGCTTCCCGACTAGCAGATCGGCGAACACCGGGGAGCTGTTTTTT.

This rearrangement joins TRBV5-1 to TRBJ2-3; 11 bases align to TRBD2. Germline V gene data show CDR1 as SGHRS and CDR2 as YFSETQ. J lost 0 bases, V lost 4 bases, and 4 bases had no gene match. CDR3 length equals 16 residues. The CDR3 DNA reads TGCGCCAGCAGCCTCGGGACTAGCGGAAGCACAGATACGCAGTATTTT. Translated: CASSLGTSGSTDTQYF.

Of note for this clone: This same CDR3 is encoded by further DNA sequences in the sample. The chain joins TRBV28 to TRBJ1-2; D gene uncertain. The length of the CDR3 is 12 residues. Trimming left V 2 bases short and J 3 bases short, with 4 bases between. The germline gives CDR1 MDHEN, CDR2 SYDVKM. The CDR3 loop reads CASSLTDYGYTF. In nucleotides, the CDR3 is TGTGCCAGCAGTTTAACAGACTATGGCTACACCTTC.

V and J are TRBV6-1 and TRBJ2-7; D is unresolved. Germline-derived CDR1 and CDR2 are MNHNS and SASEGT. V was pared by 1 base and J by 4 bases, with 8 bases between. The CDR3 loop spans 13 amino acids. CDR3: CASSEELSYEQYF. The DNA of the CDR3 is TGTGCCAGCAGTGAAGAACTTTCGTACGAGCAGTACTTC.

The chain carries TRBV7-8 and TRBJ1-6, with D possibly matching TRBD1 (6 bases). The CDR3 is 15 residues long. Germline V gives CDR1 SGHVS, CDR2 FQNEAQ. Between the trimmed V and J ends, which lost 5 bases and 10 bases, there was a span of 18 bases. The CDR3 DNA reads TGTGCCAGCAGCGAAATCAGCAGGGGAAGATCACCCCTCCACTTT. This sequence encodes CASSEISRGRSPLHF. Combining the CDR3 with reference TRBV7-8 and TRBJ1-6 gives the whole variable domain GAGVSQSPRYKVAKRGQDVALRCDPISGHVSLFWYQQALGQGPEFLTYFQNEAQLDKSGLPSDRFFAERPEGSVSTLKIQRTQQEDSAVYLCASSEISRGRSPLHFGNGTRLTVT.

This clone was seen more than once but under ten times. V gene TRBV2 combines with J gene TRBJ1-1; the D gene is possibly TRBD1 (6 bases). The CDR3 has 13 residues. V was trimmed by 6 bases and J by 3 bases, leaving 11 bases between them. Per germline, CDR1 SNHLY and CDR2 FYNNEI. CDR3 sequence reads: CASRASGDTEAFF. The CDR3 region has the DNA TGTGCCAGCAGGGCTTCAGGGGACACTGAAGCTTTCTTT. The whole variable domain, remainder taken from reference TRBV2 and TRBJ1-1, is EPEVTQTPSHQVTQMGQEVILRCVPISNHLYFYWYRQILGQKVEFLVSFYNNEISEKSEIFDDQFSVERPDGSNFTLKIRSTKLEDSAMYFCASRASGDTEAFFGQGTRLTVV.

The sample holds one count of this clone. V and J are TRBV10-3 and TRBJ2-1; 8 bases align to TRBD2. Trimming took 7 bases from V and 6 from J; bases not matched to a gene: 17. CDR3 length equals 17 residues. Per the germline V gene, CDR1 is ENHRY and CDR2 is SYGVKD. Here the CDR3 DNA reads TGTGCCATCACCCCGGGAACCGGGACTAGATTTGTCAATGAGCAGTTCTTC. This encodes CAITPGTGTRFVNEQFF.

The chain uses TRBV19 and TRBJ1-5; 7 bases map to TRBD1. The CDR3 is made up of 16 amino acids. Germline V gives CDR1 LNHDA, CDR2 SQIVND (reference sequence). With V trimmed by 4 bases and J by 0 bases, 6 bases remained unmatched. The CDR3 region has the DNA TGTGCCAGTAGTACTAAGGGGGCTCATAGCAATCAGCCCCAGCATTTT. It yields the protein CASSTKGAHSNQPQHF. Drawing the rest from reference TRBV19 and TRBJ1-5, the complete variable domain is DGGITQSPKYLFRKEGQNVTLSCEQNLNHDAMYWYRQDPGQGLRLIYYSQIVNDFQKGDIAEGYSVSREKKESFPLTVTSAQKNPTAFYLCASSTKGAHSNQPQHFGDGTRLSIL.

The chain has TRBV7-2 and TRBJ2-7; 9 bases agree with TRBD1. This CDR3 region has 14 residues. With 4 bases clipped from V and 7 bases from J, the junction kept 8 bases outside the gene matches. Germline V gives CDR1 SGHTA, CDR2 FQGNSA. CDR3 in amino acids: CASSSPGQGWEQYF. CDR3 bases: TGTGCCAGCAGCTCGCCGGGACAGGGTTGGGAGCAGTACTTC.

The gene calls are TRBV7-3 and TRBJ2-1; D unclear. The ends were cut back, 1 base at V and 11 bases at J, with 12 bases in the middle. Germline V gene data show CDR1 as SGHTA and CDR2 as FQGTGA. This CDR3 contains 13 residues. The CDR3 loop is CASSLSWSTKQFF. In DNA, the CDR3 is TGTGCCAGCAGCTTAAGTTGGAGCACGAAGCAGTTCTTC.